This T cell receptor (beta chain) was recovered during a study of OX40 agonist ivuxolimab in advanced cancers. Study details: While on treatment, patients had intravenous ivuxolimab at 0.01 to 10 mg/kg every 2 weeks.

This table comes from immunoSEQ multiplex PCR, and its TCRdb copy is limited to in-frame clones, with some not included. The table has about 31,000 clones, approximately 91% seen once. This clone was seen just once. This TCR was sampled from an adult with an advanced solid tumor such as melanoma, head and neck, liver or kidney cancer. The material sequenced was CD4+ or CD8+ T cells sorted from blood, taken in a trial of the OX40 agonist ivuxolimab.

The CDR3 region has the DNA TGTGCCAGCAGCTTTGACAGACCCTACGAGCAGTACTTC. This encodes CASSFDRPYEQYF. V usage is TRBV13 and J usage is TRBJ2-7, with D possibly matching TRBD1 (5 bases). Germline lookup yields CDR1 PRHDT and CDR2 FYEKMQ (reference sequence). CDR3 length: 13 residues. Trimming took 3 bases from V and 2 from J, leaving 8 bases between them.